This T cell receptor beta chain is from a study of cytomegalovirus exposure and HLA in healthy donors. The PCR ran on 60 Vbeta and 13 Jbeta primers. TCRdb's copy holds only in-frame clones and misses some; the assay was immunoSEQ multiplex PCR. Altogether over 85,000 clones are present, around three quarters being singletons, with the ten largest covering about 0.5%. Sequencing was done on a sample of PBMCs. This clonotype was obtained from a man aged 25 to 40 in good health and CMV-seronegative.

The CDR3 region is CASSVAPSGGSGTQYF. CDR3 nucleotides: TGTGCCAGCAGCGTAGCTCCGAGCGGGGGGAGTGGGACCCAGTACTTC. V is TRBV9 and J is TRBJ2-5; 9 bases align to TRBD2. Germline V gene sequence: CDR1 SGDLS, CDR2 YYNGEE. The CDR3 is 16 amino acids. The V segment lost 0 bases and the J segment 7 bases; nucleotides outside the gene matches: 10.